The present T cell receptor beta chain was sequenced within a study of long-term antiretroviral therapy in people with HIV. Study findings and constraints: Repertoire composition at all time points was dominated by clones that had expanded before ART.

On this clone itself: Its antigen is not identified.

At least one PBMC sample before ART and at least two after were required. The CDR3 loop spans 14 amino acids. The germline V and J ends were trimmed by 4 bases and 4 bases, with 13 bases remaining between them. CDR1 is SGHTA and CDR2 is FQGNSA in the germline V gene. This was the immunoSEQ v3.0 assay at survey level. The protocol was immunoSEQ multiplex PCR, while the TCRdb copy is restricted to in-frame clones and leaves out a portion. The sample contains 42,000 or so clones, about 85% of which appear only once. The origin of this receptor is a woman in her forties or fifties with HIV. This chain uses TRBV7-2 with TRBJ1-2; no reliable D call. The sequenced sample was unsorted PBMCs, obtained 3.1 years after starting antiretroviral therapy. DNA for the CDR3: TGTGCCAGCAGCTCCCCCGGCGCTTTCTATGGCTACACCTTC. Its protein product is CASSSPGAFYGYTF. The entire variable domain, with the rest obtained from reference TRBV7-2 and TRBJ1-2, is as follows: GAGVSQSPSNKVTEKGKDVELRCDPISGHTALYWYRQSLGQGLEFLIYFQGNSAPDKSGLPSDRFSAERTGGSVSTLTIQRTQQEDSAVYLCASSSPGAFYGYTFGSGTRLTVV.